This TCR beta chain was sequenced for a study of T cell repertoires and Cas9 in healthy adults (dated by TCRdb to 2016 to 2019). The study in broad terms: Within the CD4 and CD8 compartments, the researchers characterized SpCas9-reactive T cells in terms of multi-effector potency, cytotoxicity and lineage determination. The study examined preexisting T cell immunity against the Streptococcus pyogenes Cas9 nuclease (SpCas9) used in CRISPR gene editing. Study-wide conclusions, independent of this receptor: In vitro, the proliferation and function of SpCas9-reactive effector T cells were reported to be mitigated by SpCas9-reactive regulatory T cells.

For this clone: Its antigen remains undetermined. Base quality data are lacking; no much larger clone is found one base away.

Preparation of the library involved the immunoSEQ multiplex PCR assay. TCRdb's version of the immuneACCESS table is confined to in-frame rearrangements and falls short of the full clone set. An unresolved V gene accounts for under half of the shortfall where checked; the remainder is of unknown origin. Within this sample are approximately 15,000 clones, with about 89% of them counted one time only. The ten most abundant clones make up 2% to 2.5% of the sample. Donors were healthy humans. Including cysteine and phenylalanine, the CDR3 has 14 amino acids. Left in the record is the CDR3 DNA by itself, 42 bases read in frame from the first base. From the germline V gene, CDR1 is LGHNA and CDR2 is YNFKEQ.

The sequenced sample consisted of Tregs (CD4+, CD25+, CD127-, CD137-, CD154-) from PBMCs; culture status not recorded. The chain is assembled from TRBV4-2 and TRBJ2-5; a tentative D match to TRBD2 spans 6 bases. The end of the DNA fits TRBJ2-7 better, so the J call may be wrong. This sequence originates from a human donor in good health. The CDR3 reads CASSRQAGNYEQYF. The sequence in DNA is TGTGCCAGCAGCCGTCAGGCGGGAAACTACGAGCAGTACTTC.